A selection of T cell receptor beta chains follows, all from one sample in a study of immune characterization of retroperitoneal liposarcoma. MiXCR, run by TCRdb on the PCR reads, gives a single entry per CDR3 protein. The sample includes about 19,000 distinct CDR3 sequences, approximately 37% of them seen just once. Input material: blood. The receptors here all came from a male donor with retroperitoneal liposarcoma. CDR3s include the opening cysteine and the closing phenylalanine or tryptophan. Each record gives: CDR3 length, V gene, J gene, D gene, clone size, CDR3 protein, CDR3 DNA. D genes are given only for firm matches. Clone sizes are given selectively: once, few, many, or a class where the clone is expanded.

CDR3 length: 14
V gene: TRBV6-1
J gene: TRBJ1-2
D gene: NA
clone size: few
CDR3 protein: CASSETDTNYGYTF
CDR3 DNA: TGTGCCAGCAGTGAGACAGACACTAACTATGGCTACACCTTC

CDR3 length: 14
V gene: TRBV5-1
J gene: TRBJ2-5
D gene: NA
clone size: few
CDR3 protein: CASRKWGTQETQYF
CDR3 DNA: TGCGCCAGCAGAAAGTGGGGAACGCAAGAGACCCAGTACTTC

CDR3 length: 16
V gene: TRBV6-1
J gene: TRBJ2-1
D gene: NA
clone size: many
CDR3 protein: CASSEPARAAYNEQFF
CDR3 DNA: TGTGCCAGCAGTGAACCCGCACGGGCGGCCTACAATGAGCAGTTCTTC

CDR3 length: 14
V gene: TRBV6-1
J gene: TRBJ1-2
D gene: TRBD1
clone size: NA
CDR3 protein: CASSMSDRVSGYTF
CDR3 DNA: TGTGCCAGCAGTATGTCGGACAGGGTTAGTGGCTACACCTTC

CDR3 length: 14
V gene: TRBV10-2
J gene: TRBJ1-1
D gene: NA
clone size: few
CDR3 protein: CASSGYRARMEAFF
CDR3 DNA: TGCGCCAGCAGTGGGTACAGGGCGAGAATGGAAGCTTTCTTT

CDR3 length: 14
V gene: TRBV27
J gene: TRBJ1-1
D gene: NA
clone size: few
CDR3 protein: CASSLFEGWTEAFF
CDR3 DNA: TGTGCCAGCAGTTTATTCGAGGGTTGGACTGAAGCTTTCTTT

CDR3 length: 16
V gene: TRBV4-3
J gene: TRBJ2-1
D gene: TRBD1
clone size: few
CDR3 protein: CASSRGWDRPSGEQFF
CDR3 DNA: TGCGCCAGCAGCCGAGGTTGGGACAGACCATCAGGCGAGCAGTTCTTC

CDR3 length: 16
V gene: TRBV12-5
J gene: TRBJ2-2
D gene: TRBD2
clone size: few
CDR3 protein: CASGLVAGGLPGELFF
CDR3 DNA: TGTGCTAGTGGTTTGGTCGCGGGAGGGCTTCCCGGGGAGCTGTTTTTT

CDR3 length: 13
V gene: TRBV4-1
J gene: TRBJ2-1
D gene: NA
clone size: NA
CDR3 protein: CASSQDFHNEQFF
CDR3 DNA: TGCGCCAGCAGCCAAGATTTCCACAATGAGCAGTTCTTC

CDR3 length: 14
V gene: TRBV27
J gene: TRBJ2-3
D gene: NA
clone size: NA
CDR3 protein: CAIRRAGDADTQYF
CDR3 DNA: TGTGCCATCCGACGGGCTGGGGACGCAGATACGCAGTATTTT

CDR3 length: 14
V gene: TRBV7-2
J gene: TRBJ2-1
D gene: NA
clone size: once
CDR3 protein: CASSLVGGRKTQFF
CDR3 DNA: TGTGCCAGCAGCTTAGTGGGAGGACGGAAGACCCAGTTCTTC

CDR3 length: 19
V gene: TRBV7-8
J gene: TRBJ2-5
D gene: NA
clone size: medium-sized
CDR3 protein: CASTLPPQGGAFTEETQYF
CDR3 DNA: TGTGCCAGCACCCTACCCCCACAGGGGGGGGCCTTTACTGAAGAGACCCAGTACTTC

CDR3 length: 15
V gene: TRBV7-2
J gene: TRBJ2-7
D gene: NA
clone size: NA
CDR3 protein: CASSLWATLTYEQYF
CDR3 DNA: TGTGCCAGCAGCTTATGGGCGACCTTAACCTACGAGCAGTACTTC

CDR3 length: 13
V gene: TRBV10-1
J gene: TRBJ2-4
D gene: NA
clone size: NA
CDR3 protein: CASSLGLNNEQYF
CDR3 DNA: TGCGCCAGCAGTTTAGGGCTCAACAATGAGCAGTACTTC

CDR3 length: 13
V gene: TRBV12-3/TRBV12-4
J gene: TRBJ2-5
D gene: NA
clone size: few
CDR3 protein: CASSPSRVREQYF
CDR3 DNA: TGTGCCAGCAGTCCCTCTAGGGTTCGTGAGCAGTACTTC

CDR3 length: 15
V gene: TRBV27
J gene: TRBJ2-3
D gene: TRBD1
clone size: many
CDR3 protein: CASSLRTGGADTQYF
CDR3 DNA: TGTGCCAGCAGTCTAAGGACAGGGGGCGCAGATACGCAGTATTTT

CDR3 length: 14
V gene: TRBV7-2
J gene: TRBJ2-1
D gene: NA
clone size: NA
CDR3 protein: CASSLVERGNEQFF
CDR3 DNA: TGTGCCAGCAGCTTAGTTGAACGGGGAAATGAGCAGTTCTTC

CDR3 length: 14
V gene: TRBV7-2
J gene: TRBJ2-1
D gene: TRBD2
clone size: NA
CDR3 protein: CASSLGPTSGWQFF
CDR3 DNA: TGTGCCAGCAGCTTAGGGCCCACTAGCGGGTGGCAGTTCTTC

CDR3 length: 14
V gene: TRBV27
J gene: TRBJ2-1
D gene: TRBD2
clone size: medium-sized
CDR3 protein: CASSPALAGAEQFF
CDR3 DNA: TGTGCCAGCAGCCCCGCACTAGCGGGGGCTGAGCAGTTCTTC

CDR3 length: 15
V gene: TRBV11-3
J gene: TRBJ2-3
D gene: NA
clone size: many
CDR3 protein: CASSLALGSTDTQYF
CDR3 DNA: TGTGCCAGCAGCTTAGCGTTAGGGAGCACAGATACGCAGTATTTT

CDR3 length: 13
V gene: TRBV7-2
J gene: TRBJ2-3
D gene: NA
clone size: medium-sized
CDR3 protein: CASSLSGEGTQYF
CDR3 DNA: TGTGCCAGCAGCTTAAGTGGGGAAGGTACGCAGTATTTT

CDR3 length: 14
V gene: TRBV10-2
J gene: TRBJ2-1
D gene: TRBD1
clone size: NA
CDR3 protein: CASSELGGGYEQFF
CDR3 DNA: TGCGCCAGCAGTGAGTTAGGGGGCGGTTACGAGCAGTTCTTC

CDR3 length: 15
V gene: TRBV6-1
J gene: TRBJ1-2
D gene: TRBD1
clone size: many
CDR3 protein: CASSLPGQGTYGYTF
CDR3 DNA: TGTGCCAGCAGCCTCCCGGGACAGGGAACATATGGCTACACCTTC

CDR3 length: 15
V gene: TRBV25-1
J gene: TRBJ2-7
D gene: TRBD1
clone size: NA
CDR3 protein: CASSLDRAGFNEQYF
CDR3 DNA: TGTGCCAGCAGCTTAGACAGGGCAGGTTTCAATGAGCAGTACTTC

CDR3 length: 14
V gene: TRBV6-2/TRBV6-3
J gene: TRBJ2-3
D gene: NA
clone size: NA
CDR3 protein: CASSYSSPRDTQYF
CDR3 DNA: TGTGCCAGCAGTTACTCCAGTCCGCGGGATACGCAGTATTTT

CDR3 length: 13
V gene: TRBV12-3/TRBV12-4
J gene: TRBJ1-1
D gene: NA
clone size: many
CDR3 protein: CASSLAGNTEAFF
CDR3 DNA: TGTGCCAGCAGTTTGGCGGGGAACACTGAAGCTTTCTTT

CDR3 length: 15
V gene: TRBV12-3/TRBV12-4
J gene: TRBJ1-5
D gene: NA
clone size: medium-sized
CDR3 protein: CASSLFGEGSQPQHF
CDR3 DNA: TGTGCCAGCAGTTTGTTTGGGGAAGGTAGTCAGCCCCAGCATTTT

CDR3 length: 14
V gene: TRBV27
J gene: TRBJ2-4
D gene: TRBD1
clone size: medium-sized
CDR3 protein: CASSIRDRGNIQYF
CDR3 DNA: TGTGCCAGCAGTATACGCGACAGGGGAAACATTCAGTACTTC

CDR3 length: 16
V gene: TRBV24-1
J gene: TRBJ2-1
D gene: NA
clone size: few
CDR3 protein: CATSDHSGGKGDEQFF
CDR3 DNA: TGTGCCACCAGTGATCATTCGGGCGGGAAAGGGGATGAGCAGTTCTTC

CDR3 length: 12
V gene: TRBV7-8
J gene: TRBJ2-5
D gene: NA
clone size: medium-sized
CDR3 protein: CASSSSGETQYF
CDR3 DNA: TGTGCCAGCAGCAGTTCGGGAGAGACCCAGTACTTC

CDR3 length: 14
V gene: TRBV7-6
J gene: TRBJ2-1
D gene: NA
clone size: NA
CDR3 protein: CASSFSGFGETQFF
CDR3 DNA: TGTGCCAGCAGCTTTTCAGGGTTTGGGGAGACCCAGTTCTTC